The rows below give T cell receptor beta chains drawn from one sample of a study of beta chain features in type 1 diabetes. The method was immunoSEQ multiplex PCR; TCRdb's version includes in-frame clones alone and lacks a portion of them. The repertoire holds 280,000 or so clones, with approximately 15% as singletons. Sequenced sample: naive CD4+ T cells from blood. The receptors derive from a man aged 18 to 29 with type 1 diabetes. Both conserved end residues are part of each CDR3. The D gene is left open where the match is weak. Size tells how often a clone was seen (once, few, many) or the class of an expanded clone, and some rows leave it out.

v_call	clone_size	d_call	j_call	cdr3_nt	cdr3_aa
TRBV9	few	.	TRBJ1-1	TGTGCCAGCAGCGCCCCCCGGGAGGGGGGAAACACTGAAGCTTTCTTT	CASSAPREGGNTEAFF
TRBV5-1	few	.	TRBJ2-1	TGCGCCAGCAGCTTAGATTACCCGGAGATTACGAATGAGCAGTTCTTC	CASSLDYPEITNEQFF
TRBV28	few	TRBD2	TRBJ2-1	TGTGCCAGCAGTTTGGGTAGCGGGGGTCTGCATGAGCAGTTCTTC	CASSLGSGGLHEQFF
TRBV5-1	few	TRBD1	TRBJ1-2	TGCGCCAGCTCCTGGGGACAGGAGGGCTCTGGCTACACCTTC	CASSWGQEGSGYTF
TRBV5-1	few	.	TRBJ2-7	TGCGCCAGCAGCTTGGGTCAGGCCCCCTACGAGCAGTACTTC	CASSLGQAPYEQYF
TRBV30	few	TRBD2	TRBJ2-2	TGTGCCTGGATCCGCGGGATAGCGGGGGGGCCCGGGGAGCTGTTTTTT	CAWIRGIAGGPGELFF
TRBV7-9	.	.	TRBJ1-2	TGTGCCAGCAGCGAATCGAGCTTTGCTAACTATGGCTACACCTTC	CASSESSFANYGYTF
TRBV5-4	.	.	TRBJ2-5	TGTGCCAGCAGCTTTCCCCAGGGCAGACAAGAGACCCAGTACTTC	CASSFPQGRQETQYF
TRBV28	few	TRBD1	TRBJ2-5	TGTGCCAGCAGTCCAATTCAACAGGGGGCAGAGACCCAGTACTTC	CASSPIQQGAETQYF
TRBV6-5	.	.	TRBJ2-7	TGTGCCAGCAGCAACCGGGCCTACGAGCAGTACTTC	CASSNRAYEQYF
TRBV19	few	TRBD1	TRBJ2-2	TGTGCCAGTAGTGAACAGGGGTTCACCGGGGAGCTGTTTTTT	CASSEQGFTGELFF
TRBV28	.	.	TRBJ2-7	TGTGCCAGCAGTTCCCCGGGGATCCGCGGCGAGCAGTACTTC	CASSSPGIRGEQYF
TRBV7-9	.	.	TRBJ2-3	TGTGCCAGCAGCGTCCCCGGAGTTGGGAGGCAGTATTTT	CASSVPGVGRQYF
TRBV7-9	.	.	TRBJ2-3	TGTGCCAGCAGCTTAGCCCCCGAGAACACAGATACGCAGTATTTT	CASSLAPENTDTQYF
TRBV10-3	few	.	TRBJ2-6	TGTGCCATCACGGGAGCTGGGGCCAACGTCCTGACTTTC	CAITGAGANVLTF
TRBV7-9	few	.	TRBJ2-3	TGTGCCAGCACCCCTCCGGGCGGGCGCACAGATACGCAGTATTTT	CASTPPGGRTDTQYF
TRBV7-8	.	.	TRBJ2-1	TGTGCCAGCAGCCCCCCCAGGGGCCGATTACGAGAGCAGTTCTTC	CASSPPRGRLREQFF
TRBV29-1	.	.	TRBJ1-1	TGCAGTATGGGACACCTTCACACTGAAGCTTTCTTT	CSMGHLHTEAFF
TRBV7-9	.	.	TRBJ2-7	TGTGCCAGCAGCTTACAGGGATTGTACGAGCAGTACTTC	CASSLQGLYEQYF
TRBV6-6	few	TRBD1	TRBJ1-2	TGTGCCAGCAGTTACGAGGGACAGGGTAACTATGGCTACACCTTC	CASSYEGQGNYGYTF
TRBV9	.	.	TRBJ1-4	TGTGCCAGCAGCGTAACTCCGACAGCAACTAATGAAAAACTGTTTTTT	CASSVTPTATNEKLFF
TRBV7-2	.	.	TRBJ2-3	TGTGCCAGCAGCTTAGGGGGCAGGGTGCTCACAGATACGCAGTATTTT	CASSLGGRVLTDTQYF
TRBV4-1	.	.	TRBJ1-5	TGCGCCAGCAGCGCCGGCCGTGGGAGAGGTCCAAATCAGCCCCAGCATTTT	CASSAGRGRGPNQPQHF
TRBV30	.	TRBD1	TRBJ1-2	TGTGCCTGGAGTGTAATGAAGGGACAGGGGGGGGAAGGCTACACCTTC	CAWSVMKGQGGEGYTF
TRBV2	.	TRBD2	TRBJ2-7	TGTGCCAGCAGTGAAGCTCTTGGACGGGCCGGGGGGGAGCAGTACTTC	CASSEALGRAGGEQYF
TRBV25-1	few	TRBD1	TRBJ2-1	TGTGCCAGCAGTGCAGGGGGTAGCTACAATGAGCAGTTCTTC	CASSAGGSYNEQFF
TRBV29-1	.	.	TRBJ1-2	TGCAGCGTTGAAAGGGGAGGGTCTGGCTACACCTTC	CSVERGGSGYTF
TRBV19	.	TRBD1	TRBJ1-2	TGTGCCAGTAGTATCGGGGGACAGGGGAGCTTTCATGGCTACACCTTC	CASSIGGQGSFHGYTF
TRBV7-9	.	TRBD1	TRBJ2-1	TGTGCCAGCAGTACCAGGACAGGGAGGAATGAGCAGTTCTTC	CASSTRTGRNEQFF
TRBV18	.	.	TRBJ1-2	TGTGCCAGCTCACCACCGTCGGTTGATGGCTACACCTTC	CASSPPSVDGYTF
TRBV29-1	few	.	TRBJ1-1	TGCAGCGTTGAGTTGAGATATCAGAACACTGAAGCTTTCTTT	CSVELRYQNTEAFF
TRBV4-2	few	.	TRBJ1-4	TGTGCCAGCAGCCAAGCCCAGGGCCCTCTGGCCAGCGCAACTAATGAAAAACTGTTTTTT	CASSQAQGPLASATNEKLFF
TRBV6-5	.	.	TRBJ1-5	TGTGCCAGCAGCAGGACAGTATATAGCAATCAGCCCCAGCATTTT	CASSRTVYSNQPQHF
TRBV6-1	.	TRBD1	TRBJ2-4	TGTGCCACCCGACGACTATCCGACAGGGAATATATTCAGTACTTC	CATRRLSDREYIQYF
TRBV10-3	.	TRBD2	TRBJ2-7	TGTGCCATCGGCGAACGGGAGGTATCCGAGCAGTACTTC	CAIGEREVSEQYF
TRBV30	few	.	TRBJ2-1	TGTGCGGGTCAGGGCGGTTCGTCGACCTACAATGAGCAGTTCTTC	CAGQGGSSTYNEQFF